This T cell receptor beta chain is drawn from a study of T cell repertoires in cytomegalovirus infection. Study-level background: Public TCR beta signatures marked donors with CMV infection and the matching HLA. General observations from the study: CMV carriers with the relevant HLA were identified by cumulative public TCR beta family frequency.

TCRdb called the reads again in MiXCR, with one record for every CDR3 protein. In the table there are approximately 550,000 distinct CDR3 sequences, approximately 15% of which are singletons. To note about this clonotype: Its antigen is as yet unknown.

The CDR3 is made up of 15 amino acids. Trimming took 0 bases from V and 8 from J, leaving 13 bases between them. Germline V CDR1 and CDR2: LGHNA, YNFKEQ. The sequencing sample was made of CD8+ T cells from PBMCs. This receptor was obtained from a human donor in good health (CMV status not recorded). Some clones in this sample may be carry-over from other donors' samples. V and J are TRBV4-2 and TRBJ1-4; D uncertain. In nucleotides, the CDR3 is TGTGCCAGCAGCCAAGAAAAGTGGAGTAGCGAAAAACTGTTTTTT. Translating it yields CASSQEKWSSEKLFF.